The 21 T cell receptor beta chains below were found in one sample sequenced in a study of OX40 agonist ivuxolimab in advanced cancers. Sequenced by immunoSEQ multiplex PCR; TCRdb stores in-frame clones only, minus some. The profile shows tens of thousands of clones, roughly 94% of them singletons. Specimen: CD4+ or CD8+ T cells sorted from blood, collected in a trial of the OX40 agonist ivuxolimab. All receptors come from an adult with an advanced solid tumor such as melanoma, head and neck, liver or kidney cancer.

This clone was counted a single time. The chain links TRBV7-9 to TRBJ2-1; D is possibly TRBD2 (6 bases). Germline assignment: CDR1 SEHNR and CDR2 FQNEAQ (reference sequence). The CDR3 spans 14 residues. The V end was cut by 5 bases, the J end by 8 bases, with 16 bases between. CDR3 residues: CASSPPGGAYEQFF. The DNA of the CDR3 is TGTGCCAGCAGCCCCCCGGGCGGGGCTTATGAGCAGTTCTTC.

The chain has TRBV6-5 and TRBJ2-7; possibly TRBD1 for D (5 bases). Germline CDR1 is MNHEY and CDR2 is SVGAGI. V was shortened by 10 bases and J by 0 bases, with 19 bases between the two germline ends. The CDR3 loop spans 15 amino acids. As DNA, the CDR3 is TGTGCCACCAATCTCCGGACAAGCAACTCCTACGAGCAGTACTTC. Protein sequence: CATNLRTSNSYEQYF.

The chain's CDR3 is CASRYTTEAFF. The CDR3 coding sequence is TGTGCCAGTAGATACACAACTGAAGCTTTCTTT. V and J are TRBV19 and TRBJ1-1; no reliable D call. Trimming removed 6 bases from V and 5 bases from J, with 7 bases in between. Per the germline V gene, CDR1 is LNHDA and CDR2 is SQIVND (reference sequence). The CDR3 consists of 11 residues.

The chain employs TRBV9 and TRBJ1-5, with TRBD1 as a possible D gene (6 bases). CDR3 length equals 13 residues. Trimming shortened V by 0 bases and J by 10 bases, and 11 bases separated the two germline ends. Germline lookup yields CDR1 SGDLS and CDR2 YYNGEE. CDR3: CASSVEGGGPQHF. CDR3 in DNA: TGTGCCAGCAGCGTAGAGGGGGGGGGACCCCAGCATTTT.

This clone was seen more than once but under ten times. The gene calls are TRBV19 and TRBJ1-2; 10 positions agree with TRBD1. Germline lookup yields CDR1 LNHDA and CDR2 SQIVND (reference sequence). CDR3 length: 14 amino acids. Losses at the gene ends were 6 bases for V and 6 bases for J; bases not matched to a gene: 7. In nucleotides, the CDR3 is TGTGCCAGTAGCCCCGGGACAGGGGATGATGGCTACACCTTC. It specifies CASSPGTGDDGYTF. Together with reference TRBV19 and TRBJ1-2, the CDR3 gives the full variable domain: DGGITQSPKYLFRKEGQNVTLSCEQNLNHDAMYWYRQDPGQGLRLIYYSQIVNDFQKGDIAEGYSVSREKKESFPLTVTSAQKNPTAFYLCASSPGTGDDGYTFGSGTRLTVV.

The CDR3 DNA is TGTGCCATCAGGGCGGGGGACAGCAATCAGCCCCAGCATTTT. Its translation is CAIRAGDSNQPQHF. V gene TRBV15 combines with J gene TRBJ1-5, with D tentatively TRBD1 (5 bases). The CDR3 runs 14 residues. Trimming pared 10 bases from V and 1 base from J, leaving 14 bases between. CDR1 and CDR2 (germline): LNHNV, YYDKDF (reference sequence).

The CDR3 DNA sequence: TGCGCCAGCAGCTTGGTGACAGGGGAGATAGATACGCAGTATTTT. It translates to CASSLVTGEIDTQYF. The chain uses TRBV5-1 and TRBJ2-3; 8 positions agree with TRBD1. Germline V lookup: CDR1 SGHRS, CDR2 YFSETQ. The CDR3 has 15 residues. J was trimmed by 5 bases and V by 0 bases; bases with no gene match: 5.

This rearrangement joins TRBV9 to TRBJ2-1, with 15 bases that match TRBD2. Per the germline V gene, CDR1 is SGDLS and CDR2 is YYNGEE. V lost 4 bases, J lost 10 bases, and 9 bases stayed unmatched. This CDR3 has 16 amino acids. The CDR3 sequence is CASSPRTSGGAGEQFF. The CDR3 region has the DNA TGTGCCAGCAGCCCCCGGACTAGCGGGGGGGCGGGCGAGCAGTTCTTC.

This chain connects TRBV20-1 to TRBJ2-7; D possibly matches TRBD1 or TRBD2 (6 bases each). This CDR3 has 11 amino acids. Germline CDR1 and CDR2: DFQATT and SNEGSKA (reference sequence). Trimming removed 2 bases at V and 6 bases at J, with 8 bases between. CDR3 sequence reads: CSARRGVEQYF. CDR3 DNA: TGCAGTGCTAGAAGGGGGGTCGAGCAGTACTTC.

The chain employs TRBV7-3 and TRBJ2-3, with D possibly TRBD1 on 5 matching bases. Trimming cost V 2 bases and J 5 bases, with 11 bases left between them. The CDR3 runs to 14 residues. The germline CDR1 and CDR2 sequences are SGHTA and FQGTGA. CDR3: CASSLDSTVDTQYF. CDR3 DNA: TGTGCCAGCAGCTTAGATTCGACAGTAGATACGCAGTATTTT.

The chain couples TRBV7-3 to TRBJ2-1; the D gene is possibly TRBD2 (6 bases). The V end lost 2 bases, the J end lost 0 bases, and 8 bases lay between the germline ends. CDR1 and CDR2 from the germline V gene are SGHTA and FQGTGA. This CDR3 has 15 amino acids. The CDR3 loop is CASSLAGSSYNEQFF. DNA for the CDR3: TGTGCCAGCAGCTTAGCCGGGAGCTCCTACAATGAGCAGTTCTTC.

The CDR3 reads CASSIGQGTNTGELFF. The DNA of the CDR3 is TGTGCCAGTAGTATTGGACAGGGGACGAACACCGGGGAGCTGTTTTTT. This chain uses TRBV19 with TRBJ2-2; 9 bases align to TRBD1. CDR3 length equals 16 residues. V was pared by 3 bases and J by 0 bases, with 2 bases of the junction left unmatched. Germline assignment: CDR1 LNHDA and CDR2 SQIVND (reference sequence).

The chain combines TRBV27 with TRBJ2-7, with a possible D match to TRBD1 (6 bases). Trimming shortened V by 2 bases and J by 6 bases, and 8 bases separated the two germline ends. Germline V CDR1 and CDR2: MNHEY, SMNVEV (reference sequence). The CDR3 sequence is 12 residues long. Written as DNA, the CDR3 is TGTGCCAGCAGTTTAACAGGGTCCGAGCAGTACTTC. It translates to CASSLTGSEQYF.

The chain has TRBV29-1 and TRBJ2-1; 9 nucleotides align to TRBD2. V dropped 7 bases and J dropped 8; count of bases not matched to a gene: 12. The CDR3 length is 14 residues. CDR1 is SQVTM, CDR2 ANQGSEA, per germline. This CDR3 is CSALDRTSEHEQFF. CDR3 in DNA: TGCAGCGCTCTCGATCGGACTAGCGAACATGAGCAGTTCTTC.

The rearrangement joins TRBV27 to TRBJ2-7; 8 bases line up with TRBD2. Losses at the gene ends were 0 bases for V and 3 bases for J; bases not matched to a gene: 1. Germline V CDR1 and CDR2: MNHEY, SMNVEV (reference sequence). CDR3 length: 14 residues. The CDR3 sequence: CASSLSGLVYEQYF. The CDR3 DNA follows: TGTGCCAGCAGTTTATCGGGACTAGTCTACGAGCAGTACTTC.

This clone was detected only a few times. In nucleotides, the CDR3 is TGTGCCACCCGGACAGTCTATGGCTACACCTTC. It yields the protein CATRTVYGYTF. This chain links TRBV27 with TRBJ1-2; possibly TRBD1 for D (6 bases). Trimming pared 10 bases from V and 4 bases from J, leaving 10 bases between. There are 11 residues in the CDR3. The germline CDR1 and CDR2 sequences are MNHEY and SMNVEV (reference sequence).

The genes are TRBV5-6 and TRBJ2-5; 10 bases align to TRBD1. The DNA end lines up better with TRBJ2-7; the J call may be wrong. CDR1 and CDR2 (germline): SGHDT, YYEEEE. This CDR3 has 15 residues. The CDR3 here is CASSMTGTGVYEQYF. Here the CDR3 DNA reads TGTGCCAGCAGTATGACCGGGACAGGGGTTTACGAGCAGTACTTC.

This chain uses TRBV7-9 with TRBJ2-5; 9 positions match TRBD2. This CDR3 contains 15 residues. The germline V gene has CDR1 SEHNR and CDR2 FQNEAQ (reference sequence). The V segment lost 4 bases and the J segment 5 bases; nucleotides outside the gene matches: 8. Here the CDR3 DNA reads TGTGCCAGCAGCTGGGGACTAGCAGGCCGGGAGACCCAGTACTTC. It codes for CASSWGLAGRETQYF.

This chain connects TRBV7-9 to TRBJ2-7; 7 bases are shared with TRBD2. CDR3 size: 15 residues. Germline assignment: CDR1 SEHNR and CDR2 FQNEAQ (reference sequence). Germline trimming cut 5 bases from V and 2 bases from J; bases unmatched to any gene: 9. In DNA form, the CDR3 reads TGTGCCAGCAGCCCGACTAGCTTTTCTCCCTACGAGCAGTACTTC. It is translated as CASSPTSFSPYEQYF. The full variable domain, with the rest looked up from reference TRBV7-9 and TRBJ2-7, is DTGVSQNPRHKITKRGQNVTFRCDPISEHNRLYWYRQTLGQGPEFLTYFQNEAQLEKSRLLSDRFSAERPKGSFSTLEIQRTEQGDSAMYLCASSPTSFSPYEQYFGPGTRLTVT.

The V call is TRBV19, the J call TRBJ1-5; D possibly corresponds to TRBD1 (5 bases). CDR1 LNHDA and CDR2 SQIVND come from the germline V gene (reference sequence). The V gene lost 1 base and the J gene lost 0 bases, with 19 bases spanning the gap. The CDR3 sequence is 19 residues long. The CDR3 DNA follows: TGTGCCAGTAGTATAGGAGCTCGGGACCTCTCTTATAGCAATCAGCCCCAGCATTTT. Translation: CASSIGARDLSYSNQPQHF.

The chain links TRBV4-2 to TRBJ1-5, with D possibly TRBD1 on 5 matching bases. The germline V and J ends were trimmed by 0 bases and 5 bases, with 11 bases remaining between them. Looked up from germline, CDR1 is LGHNA and CDR2 is YNFKEQ. This CDR3 comprises 15 residues. Here the CDR3 reads CASSQELDTYQPQHF. CDR3 nucleotide sequence: TGTGCCAGCAGCCAAGAATTGGACACGTATCAGCCCCAGCATTTT.